This T cell receptor beta chain appears in the sequencing data of a study of blood T cell repertoires in COVID-19. Overall study context: Samples of COVID-19 (acute and convalescent) were obtained from the United States, Italy and Spain. PBMCs, B-cell-depleted T cells, or T cells provided the cDNA or gDNA that made up the material.

The V gene's germline CDR1 is SGHNT and CDR2 YENEEA. This CDR3 is built from 14 residues. Trimming took 2 bases from V and 7 from J; bases not matched to a gene: 5. The authors' processing: Estimates of nucleated cell counts were drawn from the amplification of reference gene primers. Method: immunoSEQ multiplex PCR; TCRdb's copy keeps in-frame clones and lacks some. D and trimming come from the DNA, and the V and J calls and clone size come from that table. The repertoire holds some 400,000 clones, with 70% to 90% as singletons. The receptor comes from a human donor in a cohort sampled during active COVID-19. Sample: peripheral blood. The V call is TRBV11-3, the J call TRBJ2-1; 7 bases are shared with TRBD1. CDR3 sequence (DNA): TGTGCCAGCAGCTTATACGCAGGGGGAAATGAGCAGTTCTTC. Amino acid sequence: CASSLYAGGNEQFF.